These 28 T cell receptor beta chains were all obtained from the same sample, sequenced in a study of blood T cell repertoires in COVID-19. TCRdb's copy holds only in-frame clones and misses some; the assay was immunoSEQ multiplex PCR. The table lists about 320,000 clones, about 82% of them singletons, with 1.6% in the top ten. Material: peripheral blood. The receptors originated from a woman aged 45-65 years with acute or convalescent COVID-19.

CDR3 in amino acids: CAISSHRGGLYNEQFF. CDR3 coding DNA: TGTGCCATCAGTTCACACCGGGGAGGCCTCTACAATGAGCAGTTCTTC. The V gene is TRBV10-3, the J gene TRBJ2-1; TRBD2 might be the D (6 bases). The germline gives CDR1 ENHRY, CDR2 SYGVKD. Deletions cut 5 bases from V and 3 bases from J, with 17 bases between. There are 16 residues in the CDR3.

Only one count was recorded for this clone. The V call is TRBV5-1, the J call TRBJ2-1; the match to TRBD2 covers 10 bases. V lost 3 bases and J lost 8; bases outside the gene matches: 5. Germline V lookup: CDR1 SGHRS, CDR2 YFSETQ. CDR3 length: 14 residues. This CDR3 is CASSSSGSNDEQFF. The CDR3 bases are TGCGCCAGCAGCTCTAGCGGGAGTAACGATGAGCAGTTCTTC.

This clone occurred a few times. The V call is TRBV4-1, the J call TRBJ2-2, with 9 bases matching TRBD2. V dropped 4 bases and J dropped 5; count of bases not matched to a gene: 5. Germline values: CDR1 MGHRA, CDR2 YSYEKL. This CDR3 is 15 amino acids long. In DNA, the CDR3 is TGCGCCAGCAGCCTGCTAGCGGGACCGACCGGGGAGCTGTTTTTT. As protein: CASSLLAGPTGELFF.

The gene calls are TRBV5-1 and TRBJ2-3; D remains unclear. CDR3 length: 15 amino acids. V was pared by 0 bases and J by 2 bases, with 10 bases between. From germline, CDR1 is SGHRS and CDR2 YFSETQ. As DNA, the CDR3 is TGCGCCAGCAGCTTGGCCTTGGCTTACACAGATACGCAGTATTTT. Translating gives CASSLALAYTDTQYF.

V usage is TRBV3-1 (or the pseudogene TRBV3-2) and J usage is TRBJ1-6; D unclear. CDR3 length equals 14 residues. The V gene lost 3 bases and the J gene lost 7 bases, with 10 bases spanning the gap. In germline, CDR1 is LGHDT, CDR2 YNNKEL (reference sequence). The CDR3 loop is CASSQPGLNSPLHF. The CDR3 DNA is TGTGCCAGCAGCCAGCCGGGGTTAAATTCACCCCTCCACTTT.

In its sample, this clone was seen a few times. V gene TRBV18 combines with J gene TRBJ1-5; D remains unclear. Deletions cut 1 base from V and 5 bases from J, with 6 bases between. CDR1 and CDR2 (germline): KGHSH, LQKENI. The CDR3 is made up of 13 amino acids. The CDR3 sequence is CASSPQPDQPQHF. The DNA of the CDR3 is TGTGCCAGCTCACCACAACCGGATCAGCCCCAGCATTTT.

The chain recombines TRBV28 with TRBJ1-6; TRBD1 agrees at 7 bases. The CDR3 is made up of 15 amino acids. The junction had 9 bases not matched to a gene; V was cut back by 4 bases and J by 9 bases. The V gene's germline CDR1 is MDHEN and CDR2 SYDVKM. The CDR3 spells CASSSQRQGTSPLHF. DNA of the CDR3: TGTGCCAGCAGTTCCCAGCGACAGGGCACTTCACCCCTCCACTTT.

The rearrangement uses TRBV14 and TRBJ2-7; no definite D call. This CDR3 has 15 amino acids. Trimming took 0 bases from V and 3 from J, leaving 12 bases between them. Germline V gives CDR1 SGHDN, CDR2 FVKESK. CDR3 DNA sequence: TGTGCCAGCAGCCAAGAGTCGTCAGAATACTACGAGCAGTACTTC. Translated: CASSQESSEYYEQYF.

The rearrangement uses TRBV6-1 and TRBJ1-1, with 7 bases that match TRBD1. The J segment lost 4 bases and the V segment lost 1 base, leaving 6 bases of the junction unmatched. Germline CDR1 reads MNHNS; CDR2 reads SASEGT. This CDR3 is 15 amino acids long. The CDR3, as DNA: TGTGCCAGCAGTGAAGGGCAGGGGGAAGGCACTGAAGCTTTCTTT. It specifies CASSEGQGEGTEAFF.

CDR3 sequence (DNA): TGCGCCAGCAGCTTGGGAGGGGGACATTACAATGAGCAGTTCTTC. It is translated as CASSLGGGHYNEQFF. The chain has TRBV5-1 and TRBJ2-1; TRBD1 might be the D (6 bases). The germline CDR1 and CDR2 sequences are SGHRS and YFSETQ. The CDR3 runs 15 residues. Trimming pared 0 bases from V and 4 bases from J, leaving 11 bases between.

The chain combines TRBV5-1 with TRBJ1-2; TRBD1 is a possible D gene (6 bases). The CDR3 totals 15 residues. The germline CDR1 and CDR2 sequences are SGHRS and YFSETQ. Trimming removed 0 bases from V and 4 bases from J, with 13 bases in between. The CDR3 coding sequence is TGCGCCAGCAGCTTGGGGGCGGACAGCTTCTATGGCTACACCTTC. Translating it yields CASSLGADSFYGYTF. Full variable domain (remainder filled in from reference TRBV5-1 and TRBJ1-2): KAGVTQTPRYLIKTRGQQVTLSCSPISGHRSVSWYQQTPGQGLQFLFEYFSETQRNKGNFPGRFSGRQFSNSRSEMNVSTLELGDSALYLCASSLGADSFYGYTFGSGTRLTVV.

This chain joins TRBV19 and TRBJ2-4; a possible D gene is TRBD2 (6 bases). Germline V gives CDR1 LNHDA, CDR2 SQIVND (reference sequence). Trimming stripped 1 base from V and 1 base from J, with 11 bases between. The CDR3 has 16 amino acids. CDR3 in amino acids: CASSIGAGRAKNIQYF. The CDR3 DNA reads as TGTGCCAGTAGTATAGGCGCAGGGAGGGCCAAAAACATTCAGTACTTC. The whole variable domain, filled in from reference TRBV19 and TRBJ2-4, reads DGGITQSPKYLFRKEGQNVTLSCEQNLNHDAMYWYRQDPGQGLRLIYYSQIVNDFQKGDIAEGYSVSREKKESFPLTVTSAQKNPTAFYLCASSIGAGRAKNIQYFGAGTRLSVL.

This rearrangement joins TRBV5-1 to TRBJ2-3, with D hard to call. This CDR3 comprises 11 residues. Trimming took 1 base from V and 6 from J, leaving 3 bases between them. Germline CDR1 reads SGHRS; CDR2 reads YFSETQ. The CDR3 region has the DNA TGCGCCAGCAGCTTGTCGGATACGCAGTATTTT. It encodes CASSLSDTQYF.

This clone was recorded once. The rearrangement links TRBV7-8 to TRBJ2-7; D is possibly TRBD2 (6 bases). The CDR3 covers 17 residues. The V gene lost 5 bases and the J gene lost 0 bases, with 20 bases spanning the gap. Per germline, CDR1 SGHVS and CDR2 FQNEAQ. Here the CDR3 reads CASSPTRSGPYSYEQYF. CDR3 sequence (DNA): TGTGCCAGCAGCCCCACAAGAAGCGGGCCCTACTCCTACGAGCAGTACTTC.

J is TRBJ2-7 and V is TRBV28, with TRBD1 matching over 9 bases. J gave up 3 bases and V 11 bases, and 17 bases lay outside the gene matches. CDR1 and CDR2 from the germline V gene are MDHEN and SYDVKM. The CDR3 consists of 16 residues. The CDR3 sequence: CAGKPSGTGINYEQYF. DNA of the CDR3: TGTGCCGGAAAGCCCTCCGGGACAGGGATAAACTACGAGCAGTACTTC.

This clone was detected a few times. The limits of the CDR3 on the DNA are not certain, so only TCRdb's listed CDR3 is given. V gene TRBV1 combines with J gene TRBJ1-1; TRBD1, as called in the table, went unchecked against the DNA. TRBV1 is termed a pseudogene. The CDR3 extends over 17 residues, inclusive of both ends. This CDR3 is CTSSQPQGGYVCAEAFF.

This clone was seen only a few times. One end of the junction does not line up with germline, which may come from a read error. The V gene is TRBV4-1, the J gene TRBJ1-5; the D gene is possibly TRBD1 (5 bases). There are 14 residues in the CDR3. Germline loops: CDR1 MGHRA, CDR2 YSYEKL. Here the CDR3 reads CASSQDGGNQPQHF. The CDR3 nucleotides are TGCGCCAGCAGTCAAGACGGGGGAAATCAGCCCCAGCATTTT.

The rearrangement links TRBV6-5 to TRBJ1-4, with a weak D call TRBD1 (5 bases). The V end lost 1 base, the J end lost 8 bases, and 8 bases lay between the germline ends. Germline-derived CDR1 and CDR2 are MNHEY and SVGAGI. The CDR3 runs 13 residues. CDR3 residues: CASSYFSGEKLFF. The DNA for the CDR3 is TGTGCCAGCAGTTACTTCTCAGGGGAAAAACTGTTTTTT.

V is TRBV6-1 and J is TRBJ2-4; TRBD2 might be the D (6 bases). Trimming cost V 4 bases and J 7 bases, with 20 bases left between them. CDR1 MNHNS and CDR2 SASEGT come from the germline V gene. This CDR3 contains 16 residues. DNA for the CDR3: TGTGCCAGCAGTGGCCTGGGACTCCTTGGGAGGAACATTCAGTACTTC. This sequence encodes CASSGLGLLGRNIQYF.

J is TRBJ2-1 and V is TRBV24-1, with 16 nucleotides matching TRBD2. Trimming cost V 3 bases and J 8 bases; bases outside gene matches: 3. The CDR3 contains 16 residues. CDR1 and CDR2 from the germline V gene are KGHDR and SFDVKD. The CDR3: CATSDPGLAGGDEQFF. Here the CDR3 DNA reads TGTGCCACCAGTGATCCGGGACTAGCGGGAGGGGATGAGCAGTTCTTC.

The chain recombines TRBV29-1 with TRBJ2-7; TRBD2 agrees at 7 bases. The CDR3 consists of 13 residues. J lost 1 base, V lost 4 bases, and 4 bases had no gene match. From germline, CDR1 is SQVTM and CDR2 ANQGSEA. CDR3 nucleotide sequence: TGCAGCGTTGGGGAAGCGGGATCCTACGAGCAGTACTTC. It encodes CSVGEAGSYEQYF.

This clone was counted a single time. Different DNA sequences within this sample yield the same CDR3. The CDR3 coding sequence is TGTGCCAGCAGTCCGGGACAGGGTTACGAGCAGTACTTC. The encoded protein is CASSPGQGYEQYF. This sequence joins TRBV27 and TRBJ2-7; TRBD1 matches at 9 bases. Germline V gives CDR1 MNHEY, CDR2 SMNVEV (reference sequence). J was trimmed by 4 bases and V by 5 bases; bases with no gene match: 3. The CDR3 loop spans 13 amino acids.

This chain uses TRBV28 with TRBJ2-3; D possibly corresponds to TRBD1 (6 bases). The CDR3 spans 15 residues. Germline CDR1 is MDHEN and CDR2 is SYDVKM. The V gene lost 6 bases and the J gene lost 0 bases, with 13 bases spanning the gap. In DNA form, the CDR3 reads TGTGCCAGCAGCCTACAGGGAACTAGCACAGATACGCAGTATTTT. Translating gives CASSLQGTSTDTQYF.

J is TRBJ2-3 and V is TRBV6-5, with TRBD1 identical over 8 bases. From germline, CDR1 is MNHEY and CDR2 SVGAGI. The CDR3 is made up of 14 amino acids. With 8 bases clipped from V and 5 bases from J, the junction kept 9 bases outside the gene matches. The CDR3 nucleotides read TGTGCCAGCCCGGACAGGGACACAGTAGATACGCAGTATTTT. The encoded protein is CASPDRDTVDTQYF.

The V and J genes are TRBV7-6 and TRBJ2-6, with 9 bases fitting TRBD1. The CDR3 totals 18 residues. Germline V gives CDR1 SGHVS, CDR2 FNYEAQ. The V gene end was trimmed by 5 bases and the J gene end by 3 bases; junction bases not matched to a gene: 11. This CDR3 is CASSGTGQGFFGANVLTF. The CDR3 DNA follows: TGTGCCAGCAGCGGGACGGGACAGGGTTTCTTTGGGGCCAACGTCCTGACTTTC.

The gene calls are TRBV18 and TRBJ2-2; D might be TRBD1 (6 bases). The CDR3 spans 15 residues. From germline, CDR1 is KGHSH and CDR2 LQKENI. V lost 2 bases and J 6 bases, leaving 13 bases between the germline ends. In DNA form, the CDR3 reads TGTGCCAGCTCACCAACTCGAGGGGGTCCCGGGGAGCTGTTTTTT. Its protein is CASSPTRGGPGELFF.

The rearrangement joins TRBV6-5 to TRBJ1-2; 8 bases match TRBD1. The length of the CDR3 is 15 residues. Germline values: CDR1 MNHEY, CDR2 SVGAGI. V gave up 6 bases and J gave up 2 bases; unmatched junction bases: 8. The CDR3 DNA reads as TGTGCCAGCAGATCACCGGGACAGGCGAACTATGGCTACACCTTC. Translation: CASRSPGQANYGYTF.

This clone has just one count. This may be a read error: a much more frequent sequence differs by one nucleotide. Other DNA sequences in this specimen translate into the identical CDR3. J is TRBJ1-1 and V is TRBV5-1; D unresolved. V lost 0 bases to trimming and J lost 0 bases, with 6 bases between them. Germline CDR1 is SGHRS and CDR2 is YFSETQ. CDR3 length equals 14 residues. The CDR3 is CASSLDRMNTEAFF. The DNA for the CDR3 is TGCGCCAGCAGCTTGGACAGAATGAACACTGAAGCTTTCTTT.